The source of this T cell receptor beta chain is a study of immune evolution from preneoplasia to lung adenocarcinoma. V lost 4 bases and J 8 bases, leaving 9 bases between the germline ends. This CDR3 has 12 amino acids. Germline V gene lookup returns CDR1 SGHTA and CDR2 FQGTGA. The data were produced by immunoSEQ multiplex PCR, yet TCRdb's version contains in-frame clones alone and is incomplete. The sample includes a few thousand clones, around four fifths of them seen just once. The TCR was taken from a donor aged 70 or over with lung adenocarcinoma. Sequenced sample: FFPE adjacent normal lung tissue. This chain uses TRBV7-3 with TRBJ2-1; the D is unclear. The CDR3 sequence: CASSSSPHEQFF. CDR3 nucleotide sequence: TGTGCCAGCAGCTCATCCCCCCATGAGCAGTTCTTC.